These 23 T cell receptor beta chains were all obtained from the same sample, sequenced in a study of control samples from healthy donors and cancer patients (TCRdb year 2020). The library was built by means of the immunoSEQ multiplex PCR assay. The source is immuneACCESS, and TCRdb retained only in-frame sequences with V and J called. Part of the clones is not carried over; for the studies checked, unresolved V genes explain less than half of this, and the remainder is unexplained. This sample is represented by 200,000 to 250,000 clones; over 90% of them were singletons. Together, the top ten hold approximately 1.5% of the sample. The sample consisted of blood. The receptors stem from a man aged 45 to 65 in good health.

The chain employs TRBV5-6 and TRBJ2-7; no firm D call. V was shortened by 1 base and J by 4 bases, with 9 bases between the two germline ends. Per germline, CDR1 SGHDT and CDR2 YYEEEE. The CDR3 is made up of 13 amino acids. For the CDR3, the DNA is TGTGCCAGCAGCTTGTACGACAAGTACGAGCAGTACGTC. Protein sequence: CASSLYDKYEQYV.

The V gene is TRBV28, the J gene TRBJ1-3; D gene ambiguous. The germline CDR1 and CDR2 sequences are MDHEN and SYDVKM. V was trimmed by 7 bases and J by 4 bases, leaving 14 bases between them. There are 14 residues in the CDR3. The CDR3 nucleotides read TGTGCCAGCAAGCTCGGCGGAACCGGAAACACCATATATTTT. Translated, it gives CASKLGGTGNTIYF.

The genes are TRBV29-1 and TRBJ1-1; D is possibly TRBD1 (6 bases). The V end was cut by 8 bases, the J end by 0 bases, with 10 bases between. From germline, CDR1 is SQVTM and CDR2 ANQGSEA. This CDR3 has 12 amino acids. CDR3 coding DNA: TGCAGCTCCAACAGGGTGAACACTGAAGCTTTCTTT. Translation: CSSNRVNTEAFF.

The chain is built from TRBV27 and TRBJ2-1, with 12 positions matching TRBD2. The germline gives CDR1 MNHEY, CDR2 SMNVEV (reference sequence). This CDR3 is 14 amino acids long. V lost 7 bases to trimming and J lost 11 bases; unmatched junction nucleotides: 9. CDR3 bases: TGTGCCAGCAAACTAGCGGGGGGCTCTAGGAAGCAGTTCTTC. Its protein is CASKLAGGSRKQFF.

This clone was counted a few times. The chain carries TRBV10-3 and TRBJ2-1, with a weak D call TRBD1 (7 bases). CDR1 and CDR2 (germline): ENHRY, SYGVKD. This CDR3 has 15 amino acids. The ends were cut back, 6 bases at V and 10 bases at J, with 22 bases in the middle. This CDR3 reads CAIRTIITGAGEQFF. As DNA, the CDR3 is TGTGCCATCAGGACGATTATTACAGGGGCGGGGGAGCAGTTCTTC.

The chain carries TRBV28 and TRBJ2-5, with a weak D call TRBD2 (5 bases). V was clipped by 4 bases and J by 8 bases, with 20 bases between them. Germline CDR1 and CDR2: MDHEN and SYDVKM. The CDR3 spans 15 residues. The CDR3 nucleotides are TGTGCCAGCAGTTCCCGTGCATTACTAGTCAGCACCCAGTACTTC. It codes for CASSSRALLVSTQYF.

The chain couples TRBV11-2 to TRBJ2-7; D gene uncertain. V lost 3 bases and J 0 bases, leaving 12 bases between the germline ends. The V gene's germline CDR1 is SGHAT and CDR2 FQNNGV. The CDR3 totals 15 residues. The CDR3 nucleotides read TGTGCCAGCAGCTTCAATCTTATAAGCTCCTACGAGCAGTACTTC. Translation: CASSFNLISSYEQYF.

CDR3 nucleotides: TGTGCCAGCAGCAAGGCTAGCGGGGGGGCCTCATCTTACTCCTACGAGCAGTACGTC. Amino acid sequence: CASSKASGGASSYSYEQYV. The rearrangement links TRBV11-2 to TRBJ2-7; 12 positions match TRBD2. After removal of 5 bases from V and 0 bases from J, the junction contained 14 bases not matched to a gene. The germline CDR1 and CDR2 sequences are SGHAT and FQNNGV. The length of the CDR3 is 19 residues.

Here the CDR3 reads CASSRDRTDYGYTF. The CDR3 nucleotides are TGTGCCAGCAGCCGGGACAGGACGGACTATGGCTACACCTTC. The rearrangement joins TRBV7-2 to TRBJ1-2, with TRBD1 identical over 8 bases. After removal of 5 bases from V and 3 bases from J, the junction contained 5 bases not matched to a gene. This CDR3 has 14 amino acids. CDR1 and CDR2 from the germline V gene are SGHTA and FQGNSA.

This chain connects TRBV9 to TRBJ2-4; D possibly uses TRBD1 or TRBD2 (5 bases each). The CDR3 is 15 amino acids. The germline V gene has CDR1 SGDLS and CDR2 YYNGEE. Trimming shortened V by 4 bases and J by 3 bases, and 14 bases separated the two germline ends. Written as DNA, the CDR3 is TGTGCCAGCAGCCGAACAGGAGAGGGCAAAAACATTCAGTACTTC. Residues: CASSRTGEGKNIQYF.

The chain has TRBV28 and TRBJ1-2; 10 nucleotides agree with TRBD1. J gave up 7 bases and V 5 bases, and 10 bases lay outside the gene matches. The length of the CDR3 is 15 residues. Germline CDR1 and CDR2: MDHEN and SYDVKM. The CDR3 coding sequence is TGTGCCAGCAGTCTCGTGACAGGGGGCTTAGGTGGCTACACCTTC. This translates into CASSLVTGGLGGYTF.

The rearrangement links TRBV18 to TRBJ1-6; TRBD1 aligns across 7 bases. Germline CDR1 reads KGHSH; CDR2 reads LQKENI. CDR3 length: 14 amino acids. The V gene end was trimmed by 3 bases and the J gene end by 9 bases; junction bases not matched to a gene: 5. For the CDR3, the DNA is TGTGCCAGCTCACCTGACAGGGACACTTCACCCCTCCACTTT. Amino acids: CASSPDRDTSPLHF.

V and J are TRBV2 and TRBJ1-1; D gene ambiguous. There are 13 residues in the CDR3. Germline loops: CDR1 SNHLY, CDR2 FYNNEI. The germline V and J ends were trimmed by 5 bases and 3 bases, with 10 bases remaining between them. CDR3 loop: CASSTNRDTEAFF. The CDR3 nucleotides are TGTGCCAGCAGTACAAACAGAGACACTGAAGCTTTCTTT.

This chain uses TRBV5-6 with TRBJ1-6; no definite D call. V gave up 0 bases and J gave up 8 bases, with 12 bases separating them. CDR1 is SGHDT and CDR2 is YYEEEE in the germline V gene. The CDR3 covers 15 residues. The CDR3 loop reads CASSLGPQSDSPLHF. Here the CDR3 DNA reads TGTGCCAGCAGCTTGGGCCCCCAGTCGGATTCACCCCTCCACTTT.

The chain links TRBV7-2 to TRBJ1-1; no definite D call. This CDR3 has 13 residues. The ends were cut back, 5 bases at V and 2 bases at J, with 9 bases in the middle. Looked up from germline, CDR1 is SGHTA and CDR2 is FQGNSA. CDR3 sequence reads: CASSPGSNTEAFF. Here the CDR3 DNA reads TGTGCCAGCAGCCCCGGGAGTAACACTGAAGCTTTCTTT.

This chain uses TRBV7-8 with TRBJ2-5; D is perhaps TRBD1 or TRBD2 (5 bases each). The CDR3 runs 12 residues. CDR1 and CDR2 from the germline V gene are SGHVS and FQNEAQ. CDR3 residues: CASGPELETQYF. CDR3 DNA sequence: TGTGCATCGGGGCCTGAGTTGGAGACCCAGTACTTC.

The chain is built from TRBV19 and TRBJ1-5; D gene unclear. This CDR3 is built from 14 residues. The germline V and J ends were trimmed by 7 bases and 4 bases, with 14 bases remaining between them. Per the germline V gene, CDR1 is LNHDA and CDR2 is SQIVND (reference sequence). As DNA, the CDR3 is TGTGCCAGTACTCTGGCAGGCGAAAATCAGCCCCAGCATTTT. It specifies CASTLAGENQPQHF.

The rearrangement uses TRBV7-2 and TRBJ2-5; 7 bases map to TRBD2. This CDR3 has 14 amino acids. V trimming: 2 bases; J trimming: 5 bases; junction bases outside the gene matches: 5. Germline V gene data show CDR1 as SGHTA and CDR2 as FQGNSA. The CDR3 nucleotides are TGTGCCAGCAGCTTAAGACTAGCTGTGGAGACCCAGTACTTC. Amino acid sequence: CASSLRLAVETQYF.

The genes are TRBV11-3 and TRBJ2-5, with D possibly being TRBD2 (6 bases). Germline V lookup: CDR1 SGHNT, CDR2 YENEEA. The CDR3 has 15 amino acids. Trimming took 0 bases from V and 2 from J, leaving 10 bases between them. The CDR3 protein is CASSLDSGPQETQYF. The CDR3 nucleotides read TGTGCCAGCAGCTTAGACAGCGGGCCTCAAGAGACCCAGTACTTC.

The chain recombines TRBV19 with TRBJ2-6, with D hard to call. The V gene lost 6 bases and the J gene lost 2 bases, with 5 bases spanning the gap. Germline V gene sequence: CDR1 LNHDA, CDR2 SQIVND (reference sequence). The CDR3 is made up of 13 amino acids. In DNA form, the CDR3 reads TGTGCCAGTAGGGCCACTGGGGCCAACGTCCTGACTTTC. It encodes CASRATGANVLTF.

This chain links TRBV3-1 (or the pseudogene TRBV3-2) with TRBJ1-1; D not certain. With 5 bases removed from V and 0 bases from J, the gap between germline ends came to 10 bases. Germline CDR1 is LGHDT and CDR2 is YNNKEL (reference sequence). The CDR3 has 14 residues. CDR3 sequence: CASSAQVVNTEAFF. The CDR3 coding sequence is TGTGCCAGCAGCGCCCAGGTGGTGAACACTGAAGCTTTCTTT.

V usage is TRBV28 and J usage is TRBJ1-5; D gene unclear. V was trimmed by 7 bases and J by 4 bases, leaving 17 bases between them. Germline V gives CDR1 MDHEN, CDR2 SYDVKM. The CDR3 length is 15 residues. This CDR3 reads CASTIPTTGNQPQHF. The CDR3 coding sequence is TGTGCCAGCACAATACCCACGACGGGAAATCAGCCCCAGCATTTT.

The CDR3 is CASSSGGAGTDTQYF. The CDR3 region has the DNA TGTGCCAGTAGTTCAGGGGGCGCGGGCACAGATACGCAGTATTTT. V gene TRBV19 combines with J gene TRBJ2-3; 8 positions agree with TRBD1. CDR1 LNHDA and CDR2 SQIVND come from the germline V gene (reference sequence). The CDR3 spans 15 residues. V lost 5 bases to trimming and J lost 1 base; unmatched junction nucleotides: 5.